These 6 T cell receptor beta chains originate from one sample sequenced in a study of CD8+ T cells in alopecia areata. RNA was extracted and reverse transcribed into cDNA as the sequencing template. Measured with immunoSEQ multiplex PCR; TCRdb has only the in-frame clones, and not every one. The sample includes around 140,000 clones, approximately 48% of them seen just once. Sequenced here: CD8+ T cells sorted from blood, sampled at week 0. Receptors were obtained from a human donor with alopecia areata.

The CDR3 region is CASSLGRGLNQPQHF. CDR3 DNA: TGTGCCAGCAGTTTAGGCCGGGGCCTGAATCAGCCCCAGCATTTT. The genes are TRBV27 and TRBJ1-5, with D possibly matching TRBD1 (5 bases). V gave up 2 bases and J gave up 4 bases, with 12 bases separating them. There are 15 residues in the CDR3. From germline, CDR1 is MNHEY and CDR2 SMNVEV (reference sequence).

This rearrangement joins TRBV6-5 to TRBJ2-7; D perhaps matches TRBD2 (6 bases). The CDR3 spans 12 residues. CDR1 and CDR2 (germline): MNHEY, SVGAGI. The germline V and J ends were trimmed by 7 bases and 4 bases, with 11 bases remaining between them. The CDR3 bases are TGTGCCAGCAACAGCGGGCCTTACGAGCAGTACTTC. Translation gives CASNSGPYEQYF.

The V call is TRBV27, the J call TRBJ1-5; D is undetermined. This CDR3 has 15 amino acids. V dropped 5 bases and J dropped 1 base, with 12 bases sitting between them. From germline, CDR1 is MNHEY and CDR2 SMNVEV (reference sequence). Here the CDR3 DNA reads TGTGCCAGCAGTCCCGACGTTGGCAGCAATCAGCCCCAGCATTTT. It codes for CASSPDVGSNQPQHF.

This clone was observed a handful of times. The chain uses TRBV19 and TRBJ2-1; the D is unclear. The CDR3 has 17 residues. V gave up 5 bases and J gave up 0 bases, with 17 bases separating them. Germline lookup yields CDR1 LNHDA and CDR2 SQIVND (reference sequence). Here the CDR3 reads CASSWGLTLSSYNEQFF. The CDR3 DNA sequence: TGTGCCAGTAGTTGGGGATTGACACTAAGCTCCTACAATGAGCAGTTCTTC.

Concerning this clone: The germline gene is not matched at one end of the junction; a read error may be the cause. This chain joins TRBV5-6 and TRBJ1-2; TRBD1 is a possible D gene (6 bases). The CDR3 covers 13 residues. The germline gives CDR1 SGHDT, CDR2 YYEEEE. Written as DNA, the CDR3 is TGTGCCAGCAGCTACGACAGGAGCTATGACTACACCTTC. Protein product: CASSYDRSYDYTF.

This clone was counted only a few times. This chain connects TRBV7-9 to TRBJ2-7; D assignment may be TRBD1 or TRBD2 (5 bases each). Germline CDR1 and CDR2: SEHNR and FQNEAQ (reference sequence). The CDR3 sequence is 14 residues long. The V end was cut by 3 bases, the J end by 2 bases, with 11 bases between. CDR3 sequence reads: CASSLGDETYEQYF. The CDR3 bases are TGTGCCAGCAGCTTGGGGGACGAGACCTACGAGCAGTACTTC.